The rows below give T cell receptor beta chains drawn from one sample of a study of cytomegalovirus exposure and HLA in healthy donors. Assay used: immunoSEQ multiplex PCR; TCRdb lists only in-frame clones, some missing. This sample has roughly 120,000 clones; around 84% occur once, and the top ten carry 2.5% to 3.5%. Sequencing input: PBMCs. These receptor sequences come from a woman in her thirties in good health and CMV-seropositive. The conserved cysteine and the conserved F or W are not part of the CDR3 here. The order of the fields is V gene, J gene, clone size, CDR3 protein. Rows may omit the clone size; those that give it use once, few, many or a size class.

v_call: TRBV30
j_call: TRBJ2-2
clone_size: NA
cdr3_aa: AWSPTGDRELF

v_call: TRBV6-5
j_call: NA
clone_size: NA
cdr3_aa: ASRRTQGLGYEQY

v_call: TRBV6-5
j_call: TRBJ2-7
clone_size: NA
cdr3_aa: ASRVAGGPPHEQY

v_call: TRBV14
j_call: TRBJ2-5
clone_size: NA
cdr3_aa: ASSQAITMSYHRGETQY

v_call: TRBV11-2
j_call: TRBJ1-1
clone_size: once
cdr3_aa: ASSPDRLNTEAF

v_call: TRBV7-9
j_call: TRBJ2-1
clone_size: NA
cdr3_aa: ASSLGSRPDTHNEQF

v_call: TRBV9
j_call: TRBJ2-3
clone_size: NA
cdr3_aa: ASSVSSGGNRLDTQY

v_call: TRBV4-1
j_call: TRBJ2-7
clone_size: NA
cdr3_aa: ASNQVETYSYEQY

v_call: TRBV28
j_call: TRBJ1-5
clone_size: few
cdr3_aa: ASTKIDRANQPQH

v_call: TRBV7-6
j_call: TRBJ1-2
clone_size: NA
cdr3_aa: ASSPPGQGPGGYT

v_call: TRBV5-1
j_call: TRBJ1-2
clone_size: NA
cdr3_aa: ASSPGVDRALYGYT

v_call: TRBV7-2
j_call: TRBJ2-5
clone_size: NA
cdr3_aa: ASSLAASGVKTQY

v_call: TRBV29-1
j_call: TRBJ2-7
clone_size: NA
cdr3_aa: SVGTGVEQY

v_call: TRBV29-1
j_call: TRBJ1-1
clone_size: many
cdr3_aa: SVQSQRGSADAF